This T cell receptor (beta chain) is drawn from a study of PD-1 blockade in classical Hodgkin lymphoma. General study results and limits: Relative to healthy donors, newly diagnosed patients reportedly had lower baseline TCR diversity, which was reported as lower still in relapsed/refractory patients.

Every patient relapsed after autologous stem cell transplantation, and brentuximab vedotin exposure varied. From thawed PBMCs, CD8+ T cells were isolated by magnetic negative selection. The best responses consisted of complete response, partial response or progressive disease. Profiled with immunoSEQ multiplex PCR; TCRdb holds only in-frame clones, not every one. The data hold roughly 1,500 clones, with 84% observed a single time. Note on this clone: The target antigen is unknown.

This clonotype was sampled from a human donor with classical Hodgkin lymphoma. Sequenced here: CD8+ T cells from blood, sampled at baseline.

The CDR3 sequence is CASRDSSPPYEQYF. In nucleotides, the CDR3 is TGTGCCAGCAGGGACAGCTCACCTCCCTACGAGCAGTACTTC. The J gene is TRBJ2-7, the V gene TRBV2, with a weak D call TRBD1 (6 bases). This CDR3 is built from 14 residues. The germline gives CDR1 SNHLY, CDR2 FYNNEI. Trimming took off 6 bases at V and 2 bases at J, with 14 bases between the two ends.